Presented here are 11 T cell receptor beta chains from one specimen sequenced in a study of T-cell memory formation after mild COVID-19. TCRdb reprocessed the 5' RACE reads with MiXCR, giving one entry per CDR3 protein. The data hold hundreds of thousands of distinct CDR3 sequences, with roughly an eighth observed a single time. Sequenced sample: PBMCs or a T cell subset sorted from them (not recorded which). Receptors were obtained from a man between 18 and 35 years old who had mild COVID-19 (a few samples of this study predate the infection). Cell type and time point are not known.

The V call is TRBV27, the J call TRBJ1-5; no clear D. This CDR3 has 14 amino acids. V lost 6 bases, J lost 4 bases, and 13 bases lay in between. Per the germline V gene, CDR1 is MNHEY and CDR2 is SMNVEV (reference sequence). The CDR3 protein is CASSRGRPNQPQHF. The CDR3 DNA sequence: TGTGCCAGCAGCCGAGGGAGACCGAATCAGCCCCAGCATTTT.

The rearrangement links TRBV10-3 to TRBJ2-7; no clear D. The V and J ends lost 6 bases and 0 bases respectively, with 9 bases between them. The CDR3 contains 13 residues. The germline CDR1 and CDR2 sequences are ENHRY and SYGVKD. The CDR3 spells CAISPDSSYEQYV. For the CDR3, the DNA is TGTGCCATCAGCCCAGATAGCTCCTACGAGCAGTACGTC.

This chain links TRBV4-3 with TRBJ1-2, with D possibly matching TRBD1 (5 bases). The CDR3 is 16 amino acids. Between the trimmed V and J ends, which lost 1 base and 4 bases, there was a span of 16 bases. The germline V gene has CDR1 LGHNA and CDR2 YSLEER. CDR3 DNA sequence: TGCGCCAGCAGCCAAGTTGTTAGGGGTGGTATCTATGGCTACACCTTC. Translation gives CASSQVVRGGIYGYTF.

The rearrangement uses TRBV27 and TRBJ1-4; no reliable D call. CDR1 is MNHEY, CDR2 SMNVEV, per germline (reference sequence). V was cut by 1 base and J by 4 bases, with 4 bases left in between. This CDR3 comprises 13 residues. The CDR3 coding sequence is TGTGCCAGCAGTTTATTAGATAATGAAAAACTGTTTTTT. Translating it yields CASSLLDNEKLFF.

Only one count was recorded for this clonotype. CDR3 residues: CSAMGGRLVNTEAFF. In DNA form, the CDR3 reads TGCAGTGCGATGGGGGGCAGATTGGTGAACACTGAAGCTTTCTTT. The chain is built from TRBV20-1 and TRBJ1-1; D might be TRBD1 (6 bases). The V gene's germline CDR1 is DFQATT and CDR2 SNEGSKA (reference sequence). This CDR3 is built from 15 residues. The V and J ends lost 6 bases and 0 bases respectively, with 17 bases between them.

The chain uses TRBV20-1 and TRBJ1-1; TRBD1 is a possible D gene (5 bases). This CDR3 has 12 residues. Per germline, CDR1 DFQATT and CDR2 SNEGSKA (reference sequence). Between the trimmed V and J ends, which lost 6 bases and 11 bases, there was a span of 19 bases. The CDR3: CSAGNQGAVAFF. The CDR3 DNA reads as TGCAGTGCGGGAAATCAGGGTGCGGTGGCTTTCTTT.

This clonotype was observed a single time. The genes are TRBV4-1 and TRBJ1-6; unclear D gene. This CDR3 has 13 residues. The V end was cut by 1 base, the J end by 5 bases, with 3 bases between. In germline, CDR1 is MGHRA, CDR2 YSYEKL. CDR3 nucleotide sequence: TGCGCCAGCAGCCAAGGGGATAATTCACCCCTCCACTTT. This translates into CASSQGDNSPLHF.

This chain uses TRBV7-6 with TRBJ2-3, with a tentative D call TRBD2 (6 bases). The CDR3 is made up of 14 amino acids. Between the trimmed V and J ends, which lost 3 bases and 2 bases, there was a span of 9 bases. Germline V CDR1 and CDR2: SGHVS, FNYEAQ. DNA of the CDR3: TGTGCCAGCAGCTTGCCGGGACTCACAGATACGCAGTATTTT. The encoded protein is CASSLPGLTDTQYF.

The chain carries TRBV4-3 and TRBJ2-1; 10 positions agree with TRBD2. CDR3 length equals 17 residues. The V segment lost 4 bases and the J segment 7 bases; nucleotides outside the gene matches: 13. CDR1 is LGHNA, CDR2 YSLEER, per germline. The CDR3 nucleotides are TGCGCCAGCAGCCGACCCGTCGGACTAGCGGACCGGAATGAGCAGTTCTTC. Protein sequence: CASSRPVGLADRNEQFF.

V gene TRBV5-1 combines with J gene TRBJ2-2; 10 nucleotides align to TRBD1. J lost 3 bases, V lost 3 bases, and 5 bases had no gene match. The CDR3 loop spans 16 amino acids. The V gene's germline CDR1 is SGHRS and CDR2 YFSETQ. Written as DNA, the CDR3 is TGCGCCAGCAGCTCGGAGGGACAGGGGCACACCGGGGAGCTGTTTTTT. Translated: CASSSEGQGHTGELFF.

The gene calls are TRBV4-1 and TRBJ2-2; unclear D gene. CDR3 size: 18 residues. Trimming removed 4 bases from V and 4 bases from J, with 22 bases in between. CDR1 MGHRA and CDR2 YSYEKL come from the germline V gene. CDR3 coding DNA: TGCGCCAGCAGCCGTTCACCGGCCAGGAGCGAAGGCACCGGGGAGCTGTTTTTT. Translating it yields CASSRSPARSEGTGELFF.